The present TCR beta chain was sequenced within a study of cytotoxic CD8 clonotypes in ibrutinib-treated CLL. Looking at the study overall: An average of approximately 260,000 productive templates and 94,082 productive rearrangements was obtained per sample.

The CDR3 spans 14 residues. Germline V gene lookup returns CDR1 SQVTM and CDR2 ANQGSEA. Trimming cost V 4 bases and J 2 bases, with 12 bases left between them. Broader study findings: Clonality increased with ibrutinib response but returned toward baseline at progression. Circulating CD8+ T-cell counts were tracked by baseline clonality, which exceeded that of age-matched healthy donors.

Method: immunoSEQ multiplex PCR; TCRdb's copy keeps in-frame clones and lacks some. The table records 58,000 or so clones, approximately 62% of them present only once. This clone has a handful of counts. Antigen: not known. This TCR was sampled from a human donor with chronic lymphocytic leukemia. The rearrangement links TRBV29-1 to TRBJ1-3, with D hard to call. The sequencing used PBMCs, collected after 12 months of ibrutinib treatment. CDR3 bases: TGCAGCGTTGGTTTAGGCCAGGCTGGAAACACCATATATTTT. This codes for CSVGLGQAGNTIYF.